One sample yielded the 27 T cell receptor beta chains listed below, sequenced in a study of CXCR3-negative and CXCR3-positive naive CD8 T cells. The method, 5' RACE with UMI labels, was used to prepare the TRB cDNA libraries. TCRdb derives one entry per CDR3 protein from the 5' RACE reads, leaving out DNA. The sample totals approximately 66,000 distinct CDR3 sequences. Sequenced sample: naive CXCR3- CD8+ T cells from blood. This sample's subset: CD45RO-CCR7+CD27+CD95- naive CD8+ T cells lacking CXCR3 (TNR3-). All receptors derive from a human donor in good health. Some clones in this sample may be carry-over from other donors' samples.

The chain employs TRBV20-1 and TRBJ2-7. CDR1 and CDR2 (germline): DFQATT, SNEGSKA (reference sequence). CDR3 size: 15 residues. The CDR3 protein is CSASDTEHDYYEQYF.

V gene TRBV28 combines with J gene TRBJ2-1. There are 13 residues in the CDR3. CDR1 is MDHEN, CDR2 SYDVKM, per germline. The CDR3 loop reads CASSSYLNNEQFF.

The CDR3 sequence is CASSPLGELNEQFF. The chain combines TRBV28 with TRBJ2-1; TCRdb returns TRBD1, unconfirmable since there is no DNA. The CDR3 is 14 amino acids. Germline values: CDR1 MDHEN, CDR2 SYDVKM.

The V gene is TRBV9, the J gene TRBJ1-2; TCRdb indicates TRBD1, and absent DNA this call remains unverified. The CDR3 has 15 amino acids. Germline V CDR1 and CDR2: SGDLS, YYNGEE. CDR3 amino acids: CASSVGGTGIYGYTF. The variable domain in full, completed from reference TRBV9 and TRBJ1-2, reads DSGVTQTPKHLITATGQRVTLRCSPRSGDLSVYWYQQSLDQGLQFLIQYYNGEERAKGNILERFSAQQFPDLHSELNLSSLELGDSALYFCASSVGGTGIYGYTFGSGTRLTVV.

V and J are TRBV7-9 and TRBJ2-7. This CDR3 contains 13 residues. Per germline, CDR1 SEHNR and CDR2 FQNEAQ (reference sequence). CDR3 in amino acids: CASSFLDGYEQYF. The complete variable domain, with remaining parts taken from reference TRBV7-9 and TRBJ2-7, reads DTGVSQNPRHKITKRGQNVTFRCDPISEHNRLYWYRQTLGQGPEFLTYFQNEAQLEKSRLLSDRFSAERPKGSFSTLEIQRTEQGDSAMYLCASSFLDGYEQYFGPGTRLTVT.

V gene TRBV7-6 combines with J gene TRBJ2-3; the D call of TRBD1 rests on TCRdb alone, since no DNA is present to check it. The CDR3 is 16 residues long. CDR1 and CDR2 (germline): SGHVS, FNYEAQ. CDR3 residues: CASSLVGTGVGDTQYF.

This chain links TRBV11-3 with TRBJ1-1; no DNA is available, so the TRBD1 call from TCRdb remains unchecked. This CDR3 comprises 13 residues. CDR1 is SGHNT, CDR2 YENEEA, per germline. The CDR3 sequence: CASSNRPTGRVFF.

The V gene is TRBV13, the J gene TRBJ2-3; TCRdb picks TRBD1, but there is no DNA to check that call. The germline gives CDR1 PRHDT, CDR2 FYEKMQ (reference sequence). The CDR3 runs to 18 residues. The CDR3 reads CASSPLAGGEPLLNTQYF.

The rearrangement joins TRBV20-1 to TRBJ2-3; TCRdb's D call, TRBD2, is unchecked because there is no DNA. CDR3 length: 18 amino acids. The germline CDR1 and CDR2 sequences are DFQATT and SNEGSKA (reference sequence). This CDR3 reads CSARDFAGGPGVPDTQYF.

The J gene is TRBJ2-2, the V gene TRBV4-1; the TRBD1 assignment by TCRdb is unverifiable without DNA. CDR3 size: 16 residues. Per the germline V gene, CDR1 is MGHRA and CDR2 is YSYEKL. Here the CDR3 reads CASSQEAGSGTGELFF.

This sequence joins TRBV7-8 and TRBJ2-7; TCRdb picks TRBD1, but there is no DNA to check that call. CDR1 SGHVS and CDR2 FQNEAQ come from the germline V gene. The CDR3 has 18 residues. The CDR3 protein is CASSSVSLGQLGPYEQYF.

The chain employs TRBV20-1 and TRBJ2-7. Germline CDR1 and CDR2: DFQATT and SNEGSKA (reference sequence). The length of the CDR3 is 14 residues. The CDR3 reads CSARDRGAAYEQYF.

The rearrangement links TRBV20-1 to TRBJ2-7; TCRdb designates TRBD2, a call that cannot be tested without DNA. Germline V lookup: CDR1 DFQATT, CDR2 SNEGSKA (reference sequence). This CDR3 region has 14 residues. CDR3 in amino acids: CSARVTGGTYEQYF.

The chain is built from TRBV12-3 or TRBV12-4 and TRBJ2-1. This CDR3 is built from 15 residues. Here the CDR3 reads CASSFDFSSYNEQFF.

The CDR3 region is CVSSLAGGPHEQYF. The chain uses TRBV7-6 and TRBJ2-7. In germline, CDR1 is SGHVS, CDR2 FNYEAQ. The CDR3 is made up of 14 amino acids.

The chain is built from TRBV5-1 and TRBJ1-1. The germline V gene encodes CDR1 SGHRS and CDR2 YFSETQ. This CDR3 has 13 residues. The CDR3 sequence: CASSLDANTEAFF.

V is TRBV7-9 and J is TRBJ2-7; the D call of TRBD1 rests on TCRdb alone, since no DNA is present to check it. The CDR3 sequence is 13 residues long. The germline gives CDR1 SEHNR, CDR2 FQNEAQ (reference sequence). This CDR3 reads CASRSGNSYEQYF.

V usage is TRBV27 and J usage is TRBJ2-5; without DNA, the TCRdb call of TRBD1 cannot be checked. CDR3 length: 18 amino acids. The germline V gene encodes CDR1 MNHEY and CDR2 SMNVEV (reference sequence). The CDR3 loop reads CASSHLGAWSRDQETQYF.

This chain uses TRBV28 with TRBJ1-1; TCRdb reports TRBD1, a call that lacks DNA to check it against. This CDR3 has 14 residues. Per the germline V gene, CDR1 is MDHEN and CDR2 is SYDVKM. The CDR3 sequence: CASSLGQGNTEAFF.

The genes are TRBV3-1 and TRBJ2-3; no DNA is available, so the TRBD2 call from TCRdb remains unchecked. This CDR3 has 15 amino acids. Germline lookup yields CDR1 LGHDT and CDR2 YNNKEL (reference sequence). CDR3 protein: CASSQEGLVTDTQYF.

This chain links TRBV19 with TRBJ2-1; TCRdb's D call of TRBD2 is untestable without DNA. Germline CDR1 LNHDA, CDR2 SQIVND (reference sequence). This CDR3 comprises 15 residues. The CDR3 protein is CASSTTSGGWDEQFF.

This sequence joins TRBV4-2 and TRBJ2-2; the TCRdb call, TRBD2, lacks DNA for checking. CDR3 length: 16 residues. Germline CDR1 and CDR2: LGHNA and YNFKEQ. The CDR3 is CASSQDWTSPTGELFF.

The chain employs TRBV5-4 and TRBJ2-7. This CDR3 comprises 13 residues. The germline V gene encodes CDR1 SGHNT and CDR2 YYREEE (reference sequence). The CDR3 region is CASSWGVEYEQYF.

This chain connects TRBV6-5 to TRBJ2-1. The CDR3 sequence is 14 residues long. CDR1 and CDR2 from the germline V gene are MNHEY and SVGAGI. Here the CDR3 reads CASSYSSGYNEQFF.

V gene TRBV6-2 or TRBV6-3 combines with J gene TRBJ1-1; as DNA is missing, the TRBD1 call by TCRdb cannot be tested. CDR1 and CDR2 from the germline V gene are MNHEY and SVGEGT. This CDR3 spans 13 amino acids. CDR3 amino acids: CASYLDRATEAFF.

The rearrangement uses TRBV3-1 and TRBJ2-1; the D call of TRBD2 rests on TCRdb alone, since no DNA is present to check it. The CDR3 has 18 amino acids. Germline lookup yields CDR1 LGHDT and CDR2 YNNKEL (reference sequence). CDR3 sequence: CASSQLGLAGGSYNEQFF.

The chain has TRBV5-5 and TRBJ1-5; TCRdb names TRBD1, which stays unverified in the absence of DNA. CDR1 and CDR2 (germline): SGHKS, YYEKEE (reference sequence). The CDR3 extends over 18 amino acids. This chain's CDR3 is CASSPVRDRSFHNQPQHF. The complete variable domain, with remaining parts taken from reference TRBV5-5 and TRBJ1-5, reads DAGVTQSPTHLIKTRGQQVTLRCSPISGHKSVSWYQQVLGQGPQFIFQYYEKEERGRGNFPDRFSARQFPNYSSELNVNALLLGDSALYLCASSPVRDRSFHNQPQHFGDGTRLSIL.